A single sample gave rise to the 9 T cell receptor beta chains below, sequenced in a study of identical twins. TCRdb used MiXCR to reprocess the 5' RACE reads, holding one entry per CDR3 protein. The sample has about 720,000 distinct CDR3 sequences, 15% to 20% seen once. The sample also formed part of further work on T cells expressing NK-cell markers.

Sample: PBMCs. The source is a woman in her late teens or twenties in good health.

The chain employs TRBV5-1 and TRBJ2-1; 9 bases agree with TRBD2. V dropped 4 bases and J dropped 4; count of bases not matched to a gene: 12. The CDR3 runs 17 residues. In germline, CDR1 is SGHRS, CDR2 YFSETQ. The CDR3 DNA is TGCGCCAGCAGCACTGGACCGACTAGCGGAGATTACAATGAGCAGTTCTTC. It encodes CASSTGPTSGDYNEQFF.

This sequence joins TRBV6-2 or TRBV6-3 and TRBJ2-1; the match to TRBD2 covers 8 bases. CDR1 and CDR2 from the germline V gene are MNHEY and SVGEGT. After removal of 6 bases from V and 8 bases from J, the junction contained 6 bases not matched to a gene. This CDR3 comprises 13 residues. CDR3 nucleotide sequence: TGTGCCAGCAGCTACGGACTAGCCGATGAGCAGTTCTTC. It encodes CASSYGLADEQFF.

The J gene is TRBJ1-1, the V gene TRBV2; unclear D gene. The CDR3 spans 13 residues. The V gene's germline CDR1 is SNHLY and CDR2 FYNNEI. V was trimmed by 4 bases and J by 3 bases, leaving 9 bases between them. Here the CDR3 DNA reads TGTGCCAGCAGTGCTGGGTCCTACACTGAAGCTTTCTTT. This codes for CASSAGSYTEAFF.

This clonotype was observed a few times. V gene TRBV20-1 combines with J gene TRBJ1-2; TRBD1 matches at 7 bases. The germline V gene has CDR1 DFQATT and CDR2 SNEGSKA (reference sequence). This CDR3 spans 14 amino acids. V lost 3 bases and J lost 4; bases outside the gene matches: 8. This chain's CDR3 is CSARAGGVSYGYTF. In DNA, the CDR3 is TGCAGTGCTAGGGCAGGGGGAGTAAGCTATGGCTACACCTTC.

The DNA for the CDR3 is TGTGCCAGCACTGAGCGGATCACGGGTGTTTTCATCTCCTACGAGCAGTACTTC. This translates into CASTERITGVFISYEQYF. This chain joins TRBV7-8 and TRBJ2-7, with a possible D match to TRBD2 (5 bases). CDR3 length: 18 residues. Trimming took off 7 bases at V and 0 bases at J, with 25 bases between the two ends. Germline-derived CDR1 and CDR2 are SGHVS and FQNEAQ.

The chain carries TRBV6-4 and TRBJ2-1; TRBD2 matches 7 bases. CDR3 length equals 14 residues. CDR1 is MRHNA, CDR2 SNTAGT, per germline. V lost 5 bases, J lost 8 bases, and 9 bases stayed unmatched. In DNA, the CDR3 is TGTGCCAGCAGTTTTGAGCGGGGAGAGGATGAGCAGTTCTTC. It translates to CASSFERGEDEQFF.

CDR3 coding DNA: TGTGCCAGCAGCATGGTTTCACTAGCGGGTGAGCAGTTCTTC. This translates into CASSMVSLAGEQFF. The V gene is TRBV7-8, the J gene TRBJ2-1; TRBD2 agrees at 9 bases. The CDR3 totals 14 residues. Germline values: CDR1 SGHVS, CDR2 FQNEAQ. Trimming at V came to 5 bases and at J to 9 bases, leaving 8 bases not matched to a gene.

The chain joins TRBV15 to TRBJ1-2; unclear D gene. The CDR3 has 13 amino acids. V lost 9 bases and J 5 bases, leaving 16 bases between the germline ends. Germline V gives CDR1 LNHNV, CDR2 YYDKDF (reference sequence). CDR3: CATTREGRYGYTF. The CDR3 coding sequence is TGTGCCACGACGCGAGAAGGACGGTATGGCTACACCTTC.

This clonotype was seen repeatedly, ten times or more. The rearrangement joins TRBV5-1 to TRBJ2-1, with no clear D. Trimming took 1 base from V and 4 from J, leaving 15 bases between them. Germline CDR1 and CDR2: SGHRS and YFSETQ. This CDR3 spans 16 amino acids. This CDR3 is CASSLSHMVRYNEQFF. The CDR3, as DNA: TGCGCCAGCAGCTTGTCCCACATGGTCAGGTACAATGAGCAGTTCTTC.